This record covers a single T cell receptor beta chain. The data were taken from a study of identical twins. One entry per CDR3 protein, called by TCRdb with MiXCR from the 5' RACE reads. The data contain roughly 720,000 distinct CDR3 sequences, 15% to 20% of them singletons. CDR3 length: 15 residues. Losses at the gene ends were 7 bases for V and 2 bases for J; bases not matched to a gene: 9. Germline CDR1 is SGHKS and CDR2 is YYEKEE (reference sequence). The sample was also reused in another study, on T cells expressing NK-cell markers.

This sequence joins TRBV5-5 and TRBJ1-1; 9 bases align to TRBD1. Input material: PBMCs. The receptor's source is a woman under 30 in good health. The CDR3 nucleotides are TGTGCCAGCTACACCCGGGACAGGGTTAACACTGAAGCTTTCTTT. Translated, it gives CASYTRDRVNTEAFF.